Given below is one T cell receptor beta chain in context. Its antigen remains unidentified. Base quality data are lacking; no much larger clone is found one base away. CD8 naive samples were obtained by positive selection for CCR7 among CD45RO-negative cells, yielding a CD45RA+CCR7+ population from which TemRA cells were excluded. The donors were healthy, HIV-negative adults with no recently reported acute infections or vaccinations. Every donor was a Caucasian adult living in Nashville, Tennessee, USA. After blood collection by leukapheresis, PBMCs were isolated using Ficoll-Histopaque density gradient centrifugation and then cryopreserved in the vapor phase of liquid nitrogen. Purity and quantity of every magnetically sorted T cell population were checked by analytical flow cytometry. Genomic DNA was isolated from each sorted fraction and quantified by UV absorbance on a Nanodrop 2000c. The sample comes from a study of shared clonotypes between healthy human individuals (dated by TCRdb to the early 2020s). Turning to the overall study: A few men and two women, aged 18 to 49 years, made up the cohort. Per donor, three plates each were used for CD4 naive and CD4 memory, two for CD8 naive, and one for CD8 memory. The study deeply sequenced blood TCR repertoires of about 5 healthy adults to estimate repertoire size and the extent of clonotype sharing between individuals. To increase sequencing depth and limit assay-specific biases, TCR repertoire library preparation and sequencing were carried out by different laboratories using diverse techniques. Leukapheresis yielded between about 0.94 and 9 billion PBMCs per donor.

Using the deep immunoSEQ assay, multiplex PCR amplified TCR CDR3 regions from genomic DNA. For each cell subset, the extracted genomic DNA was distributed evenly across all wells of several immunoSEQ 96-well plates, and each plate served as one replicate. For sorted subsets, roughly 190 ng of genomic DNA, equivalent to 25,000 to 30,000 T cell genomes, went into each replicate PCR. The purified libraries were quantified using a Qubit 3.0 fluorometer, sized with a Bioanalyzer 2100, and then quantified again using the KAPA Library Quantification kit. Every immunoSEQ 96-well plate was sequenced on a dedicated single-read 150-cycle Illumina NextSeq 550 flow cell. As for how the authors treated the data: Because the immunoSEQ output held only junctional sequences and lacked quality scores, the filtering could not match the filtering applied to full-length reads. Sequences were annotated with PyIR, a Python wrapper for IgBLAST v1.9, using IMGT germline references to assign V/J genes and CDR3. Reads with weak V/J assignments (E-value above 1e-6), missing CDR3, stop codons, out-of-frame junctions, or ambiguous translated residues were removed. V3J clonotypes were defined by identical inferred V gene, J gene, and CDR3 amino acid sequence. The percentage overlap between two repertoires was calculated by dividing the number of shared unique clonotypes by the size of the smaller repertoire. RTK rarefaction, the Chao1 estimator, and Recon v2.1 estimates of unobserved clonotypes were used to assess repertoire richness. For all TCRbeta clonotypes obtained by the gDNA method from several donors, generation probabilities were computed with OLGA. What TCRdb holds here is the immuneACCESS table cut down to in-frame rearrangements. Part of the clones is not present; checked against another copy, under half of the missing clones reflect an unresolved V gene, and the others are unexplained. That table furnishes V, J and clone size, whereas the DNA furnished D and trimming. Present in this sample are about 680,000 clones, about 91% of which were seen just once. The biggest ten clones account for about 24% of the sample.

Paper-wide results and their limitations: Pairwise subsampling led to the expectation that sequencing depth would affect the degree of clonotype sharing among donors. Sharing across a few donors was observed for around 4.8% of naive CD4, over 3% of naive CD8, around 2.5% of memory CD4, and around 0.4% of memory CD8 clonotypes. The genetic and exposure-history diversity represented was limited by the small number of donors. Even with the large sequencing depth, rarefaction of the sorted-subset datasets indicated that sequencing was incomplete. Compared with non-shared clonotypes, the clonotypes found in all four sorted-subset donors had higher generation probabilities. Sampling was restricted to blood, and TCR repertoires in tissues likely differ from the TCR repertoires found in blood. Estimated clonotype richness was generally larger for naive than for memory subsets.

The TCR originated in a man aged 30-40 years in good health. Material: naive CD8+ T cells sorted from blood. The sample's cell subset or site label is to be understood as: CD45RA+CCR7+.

The DNA reads TGTGCCAGCAGCCGTGGGGTGGACAGCGGGTACAATCAGCCCCAGCATTTT. The encoded protein is CASSRGVDSGYNQPQHF. The V and J segments used are TRBV27 and TRBJ1-5; a tentative D call is TRBD1 (6 bases match). CDR1 is given as MNHEY and CDR2 as SMNVEV, both from the germline V gene (reference sequence). Trimming takes 6 bases from V and 3 bases from J, and the germline ends sit 21 bases apart. The CDR3 spans 17 residues, from the cysteine through the phenylalanine. Here the CDR3 DNA is all that survives: 51 bases in frame from base 1.